Presented here are 8 T cell receptor beta chains from one specimen sequenced in a study of cytomegalovirus exposure and HLA in healthy donors. With 60 Vbeta and 13 Jbeta primers, the PCR was carried out. Profiled with immunoSEQ multiplex PCR; TCRdb holds only in-frame clones, not every one. The sample records 90,000 to 100,000 clones, 50% to 75% being singletons. Sequenced input: PBMCs. The receptors originated from a man between 25 and 39 years old in good health and CMV-seronegative.

The gene calls are TRBV30 and TRBJ1-1, with D possibly being TRBD1 (5 bases). The CDR3 spans 13 residues. Germline CDR1 and CDR2: GTSNPN and SVGIG (reference sequence). Deletions cut 1 base from V and 3 bases from J, with 9 bases between. The CDR3: CAWSASGYTEAFF. CDR3 in DNA: TGTGCCTGGAGTGCATCAGGGTACACTGAAGCTTTCTTT.

This chain connects TRBV7-2 to TRBJ1-5, with TRBD1 identical over 7 bases. The CDR3 has 15 residues. Germline V lookup: CDR1 SGHTA, CDR2 FQGNSA. The V gene end was trimmed by 6 bases and the J gene end by 0 bases; junction bases not matched to a gene: 5. This chain's CDR3 is CASRMTGNSNQPQHF. The CDR3 bases are TGTGCCAGCAGGATGACAGGGAATAGCAATCAGCCCCAGCATTTT.

The sample holds one count of this clone. CDR3 nucleotides: TGTGCCAGCAGCTTAGAGGGGCGGGAAAAACTGTTTTTT. Encoded protein: CASSLEGREKLFF. This chain connects TRBV7-9 to TRBJ1-4; D may be TRBD1 (5 bases). The germline V gene encodes CDR1 SEHNR and CDR2 FQNEAQ (reference sequence). Trimming removed 1 base from V and 8 bases from J, with 8 bases in between. This CDR3 spans 13 amino acids.

Here the CDR3 DNA reads TGCGCCAGCAGTCAAGGACAGGGGACAACTTCACCCCTCCACTTT. It yields the protein CASSQGQGTTSPLHF. This chain joins TRBV5-1 and TRBJ1-6; 9 nucleotides match TRBD1. The junction had 9 bases not matched to a gene; V was cut back by 5 bases and J by 9 bases. The V gene's germline CDR1 is SGHRS and CDR2 YFSETQ. CDR3 length: 15 residues.

The chain employs TRBV5-4 and TRBJ2-1, with TRBD2 matching 8 bases. V dropped 0 bases and J dropped 4; count of bases not matched to a gene: 3. There are 15 residues in the CDR3. CDR1 is SGHNT and CDR2 is YYREEE in the germline V gene (reference sequence). CDR3: CASSLVLAGYNEQFF. The CDR3 DNA follows: TGTGCCAGCAGCTTGGTATTAGCGGGGTACAATGAGCAGTTCTTC.

The rearrangement joins TRBV19 to TRBJ2-2; TRBD1 matches 8 bases. V trimming: 6 bases; J trimming: 2 bases; junction bases outside the gene matches: 5. Germline loops: CDR1 LNHDA, CDR2 SQIVND (reference sequence). The CDR3 runs to 15 residues. For the CDR3, the DNA is TGTGCCAGTAGAGACGACAGGGGAAACACCGGGGAGCTGTTTTTT. It translates to CASRDDRGNTGELFF. The full variable domain, its missing parts supplied by reference TRBV19 and TRBJ2-2, is DGGITQSPKYLFRKEGQNVTLSCEQNLNHDAMYWYRQDPGQGLRLIYYSQIVNDFQKGDIAEGYSVSREKKESFPLTVTSAQKNPTAFYLCASRDDRGNTGELFFGEGSRLTVL.

This clone was counted only a few times. CDR3 residues: CAWSTQGGQPQHF. CDR3 coding DNA: TGTGCCTGGAGTACGCAGGGCGGTCAGCCCCAGCATTTT. The V gene is TRBV30, the J gene TRBJ1-5; possibly TRBD1 for D (5 bases). V was clipped by 2 bases and J by 6 bases, with 11 bases between them. This CDR3 has 13 residues. Germline V gene lookup returns CDR1 GTSNPN and CDR2 SVGIG (reference sequence).

This clone was recorded a few times. This rearrangement joins TRBV15 to TRBJ1-5; 8 bases agree with TRBD1. Germline CDR1 is LNHNV and CDR2 is YYDKDF (reference sequence). The CDR3 contains 13 residues. V gave up 4 bases and J gave up 7 bases; unmatched junction bases: 3. The CDR3 nucleotides are TGTGCCACCAGCACAGGGGGCGCCCAGCCCCAGCATTTT. Translation: CATSTGGAQPQHF.